A selection of T cell receptor beta chains follows, all from one sample in a study of shared clonotypes between healthy human individuals. Profiling relied on immunoSEQ multiplex PCR, and the TCRdb table lists in-frame clones only, not all of them. The repertoire consists of about 330,000 clones, with roughly 84% occurring once and the leading ten covering around 16%. Sequenced material: memory CD8+ T cells sorted from blood. The receptor source for this set is a man in his late teens or twenties in good health. CDR3s include the opening cysteine and the closing phenylalanine or tryptophan. A D gene is named only where the DNA matches it firmly. Clone size is stated in some rows and not others, as once, few, many or a class when expanded.

v_call,clone_size,j_call,d_call,cdr3_nt,cdr3_aa
TRBV27,NA,TRBJ2-5,NA,TGTGCCAGCAGTTTATCGGGGGGTAGCCCTGAGACCCAGTACTTC,CASSLSGGSPETQYF
TRBV30,NA,TRBJ1-3,TRBD1,TGTGCCTGGAGTTACGGGGGACAGGGAAACACCATATATTTT,CAWSYGGQGNTIYF
TRBV5-6,NA,TRBJ2-3,TRBD2,TGTGCCAGCAGCTTGGCAGGGTTAGCGGGGACTAGCACAGATACGCAGTATTTT,CASSLAGLAGTSTDTQYF
TRBV6-1,NA,TRBJ2-7,TRBD2,TGTGCCAGCACCTCAGCGGGAGGACACTACGAGCAGTACTTC,CASTSAGGHYEQYF
TRBV7-6,NA,TRBJ1-6,NA,TGTGCCAGCAGCTTAGCGCGGCCGGGTTTCTCCTATAATTCACCCCTCCACTTT,CASSLARPGFSYNSPLHF
TRBV10-3,NA,TRBJ2-7,NA,TGTGCCATCAGTGAGTCGACCGGGCCGGGGGCCCTCTACGAGCAGTACTTC,CAISESTGPGALYEQYF
TRBV6-5,NA,TRBJ2-3,TRBD2,TGTGCCAGCAGTTCCGGACTAGCCCCAGATACGCAGTATTTT,CASSSGLAPDTQYF
TRBV11-2,NA,TRBJ2-1,TRBD2,TGTGCCAGCAGCCTCTGGCTAGCGGGAGCGTCCTACAATGAGCAGTTCTTC,CASSLWLAGASYNEQFF
TRBV10-2,NA,TRBJ2-7,TRBD2,TGCGCCAGCAGTGAGTTTCCTAGCGGGTATGAGCAGTACTTC,CASSEFPSGYEQYF
TRBV5-1,NA,TRBJ2-7,TRBD2,TGCGCCAGCAGCTTTCTAGCGGGGAGCTACGAGCAGTACTTC,CASSFLAGSYEQYF
TRBV6-1,few,TRBJ1-2,NA,TGTGCCAGCGGACAGCTGGGTGGCTACACCTTC,CASGQLGGYTF
TRBV7-9,NA,TRBJ2-7,TRBD2,TGTGCCAGCAGCTCAAAGAGCGGGAGGGGGTACGAGCAGTACTTC,CASSSKSGRGYEQYF
TRBV2,NA,TRBJ2-7,TRBD1,TGTGCCAGCGGAAGGACAGGGGTCGAGCAGTACTTC,CASGRTGVEQYF
TRBV27,NA,TRBJ1-5,NA,TGTGCCAGCAGTCCCCCCGGGAATCAGCCCCAGCATTTT,CASSPPGNQPQHF
TRBV30,NA,TRBJ2-1,NA,TGTGCCTGGAGTGTTGGGATCTCCTACAATGAGCAGTTCTTC,CAWSVGISYNEQFF
TRBV10-3,few,TRBJ2-3,TRBD1,TGTGCCATCAGTGAGTCTTCCGGACAGGGGGCAGGACATTTT,CAISESSGQGAGHF
TRBV6-5,NA,TRBJ2-7,TRBD2,TGTGCCAGCAGCTCCCCTCGGGAGGGGTACCACGAGCAGTACTTC,CASSSPREGYHEQYF
TRBV30,NA,TRBJ1-6,TRBD1,TGTGCCTGGAGCGAGACGACAGGGGGATCACCCCTCCACTTT,CAWSETTGGSPLHF
TRBV6-1,NA,TRBJ2-7,NA,TGTGCCAGCAGTGTGAGGGAAGATCTCTACGAGCAGTACTTC,CASSVREDLYEQYF
TRBV30,NA,TRBJ2-1,NA,TGTGCCTGGAGTATGGGACGGTTCAATGAGCAGTTCTTC,CAWSMGRFNEQFF
TRBV6-1,NA,TRBJ2-5,NA,TGTGCCAGCAGTGGAGGCTTCGGAGAGACCCAGTACTTC,CASSGGFGETQYF
TRBV29-1,NA,TRBJ2-7,TRBD1,TGCAGCGTCGGACAGGGGGCCTACGAGCAGTACTTC,CSVGQGAYEQYF
TRBV9,NA,TRBJ2-3,NA,TGTGCCAGCAGCTTATCCGGGACACAGACAGATACGCAGTATTTT,CASSLSGTQTDTQYF
TRBV27,NA,TRBJ2-7,NA,TGTGCCAGCTCGTTACAGGGCACCTACGAGCAGTACTTC,CASSLQGTYEQYF
TRBV6-1,NA,TRBJ2-7,TRBD1,TGTGCCAGCAGTGTTATGGGACAGGGAAGGTGGTACGAGCAGTACTTC,CASSVMGQGRWYEQYF